The sequence of this TCR beta chain was determined in a study of control samples from healthy donors and cancer patients. This clone has just a few counts. CDR3 length: 13 residues. In germline, CDR1 is LNHDA, CDR2 SQIVND (reference sequence). Trimming removed 10 bases at V and 2 bases at J, with 12 bases between. Sequencing used immunoSEQ multiplex PCR; TCRdb keeps in-frame clones, though not all of them. The table lists 100,000 to 150,000 clones, roughly nine tenths of them singletons, with around 6.9% in the top ten. V usage is TRBV19 and J usage is TRBJ1-5; the D gene is possibly TRBD1 (6 bases). The sequence was collected from a man aged 45-65 years with head and neck cancer. The sample taken for sequencing was PBMCs. The CDR3 reads CATQGTGNQPQHF. The CDR3 coding sequence is TGTGCCACCCAGGGGACGGGCAATCAGCCCCAGCATTTT.